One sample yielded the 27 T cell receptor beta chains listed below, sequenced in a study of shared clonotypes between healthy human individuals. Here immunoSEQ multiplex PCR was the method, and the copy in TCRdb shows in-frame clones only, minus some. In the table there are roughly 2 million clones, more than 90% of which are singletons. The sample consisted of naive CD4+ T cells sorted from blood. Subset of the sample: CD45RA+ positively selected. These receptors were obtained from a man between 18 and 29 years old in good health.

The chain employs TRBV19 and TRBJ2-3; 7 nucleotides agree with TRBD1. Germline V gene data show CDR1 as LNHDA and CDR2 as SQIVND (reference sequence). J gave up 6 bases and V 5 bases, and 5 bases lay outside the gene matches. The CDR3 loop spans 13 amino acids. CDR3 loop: CASSLPTGDTQYF. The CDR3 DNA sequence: TGTGCCAGTAGTCTACCGACAGGGGATACGCAGTATTTT.

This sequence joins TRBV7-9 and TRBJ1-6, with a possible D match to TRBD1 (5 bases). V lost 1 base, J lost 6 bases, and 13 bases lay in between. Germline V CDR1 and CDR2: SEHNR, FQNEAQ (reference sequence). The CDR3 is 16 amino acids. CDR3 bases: TGTGCCAGCAGCTTAGGAGGGGCGGGGGTTAATTCACCCCTCCACTTT. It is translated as CASSLGGAGVNSPLHF.

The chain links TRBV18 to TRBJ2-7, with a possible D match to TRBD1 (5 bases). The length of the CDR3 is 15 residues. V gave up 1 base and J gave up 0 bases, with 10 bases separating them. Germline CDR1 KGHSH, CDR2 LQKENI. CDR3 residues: CASSPQGQNSYEQYF. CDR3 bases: TGTGCCAGCTCACCACAAGGACAAAACTCCTACGAGCAGTACTTC. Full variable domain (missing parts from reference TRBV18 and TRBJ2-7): NAGVMQNPRHLVRRRGQEARLRCSPMKGHSHVYWYRQLPEEGLKFMVYLQKENIIDESGMPKERFSAEFPKEGPSILRIQQVVRGDSAAYFCASSPQGQNSYEQYFGPGTRLTVT.

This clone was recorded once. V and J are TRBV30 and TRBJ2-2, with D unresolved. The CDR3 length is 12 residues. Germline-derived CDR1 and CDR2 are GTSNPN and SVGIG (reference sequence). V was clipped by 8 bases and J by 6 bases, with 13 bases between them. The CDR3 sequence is CALDVGSGELFF. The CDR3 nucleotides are TGTGCCCTGGACGTGGGGTCCGGGGAGCTGTTTTTT.

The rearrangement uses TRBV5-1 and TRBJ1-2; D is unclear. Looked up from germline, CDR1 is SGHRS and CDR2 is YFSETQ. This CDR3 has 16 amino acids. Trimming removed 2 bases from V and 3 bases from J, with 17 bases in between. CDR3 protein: CASSFSPLGGDYGYTF. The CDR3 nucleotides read TGCGCCAGCAGCTTTTCTCCCTTGGGAGGCGACTATGGCTACACCTTC.

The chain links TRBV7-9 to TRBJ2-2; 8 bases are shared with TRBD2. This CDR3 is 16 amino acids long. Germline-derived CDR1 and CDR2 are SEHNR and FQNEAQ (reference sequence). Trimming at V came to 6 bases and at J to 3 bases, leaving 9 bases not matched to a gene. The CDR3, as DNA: TGTGCCAGCAGGCCAGATGTACTAGCGGACACCGGGGAGCTGTTTTTT. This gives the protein CASRPDVLADTGELFF.

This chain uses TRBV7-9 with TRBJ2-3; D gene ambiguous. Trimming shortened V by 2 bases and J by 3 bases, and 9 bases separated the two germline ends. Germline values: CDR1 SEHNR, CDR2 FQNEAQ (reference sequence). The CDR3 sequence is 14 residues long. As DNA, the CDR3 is TGTGCCAGCAGCTTAACCAAAACGACAGATACGCAGTATTTT. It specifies CASSLTKTTDTQYF.

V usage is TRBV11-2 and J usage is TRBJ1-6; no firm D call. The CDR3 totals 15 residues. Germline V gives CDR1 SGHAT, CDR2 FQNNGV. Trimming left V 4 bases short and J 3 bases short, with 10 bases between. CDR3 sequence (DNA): TGTGCCAGCAGCTCAACGGACCACTATAATTCACCCCTCCACTTT. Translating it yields CASSSTDHYNSPLHF.

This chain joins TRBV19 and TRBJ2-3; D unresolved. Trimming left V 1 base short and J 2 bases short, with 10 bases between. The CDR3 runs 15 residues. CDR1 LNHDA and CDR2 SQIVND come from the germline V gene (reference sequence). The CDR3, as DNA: TGTGCCAGTAGTATAGGTTCAGCTCCCACAGATACGCAGTATTTT. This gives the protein CASSIGSAPTDTQYF.

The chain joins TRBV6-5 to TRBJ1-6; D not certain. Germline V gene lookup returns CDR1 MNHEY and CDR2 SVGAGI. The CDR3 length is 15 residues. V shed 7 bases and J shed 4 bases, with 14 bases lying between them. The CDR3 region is CASNMGTEYNSPLHF. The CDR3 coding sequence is TGTGCCAGCAACATGGGTACAGAGTATAATTCACCCCTCCACTTT.

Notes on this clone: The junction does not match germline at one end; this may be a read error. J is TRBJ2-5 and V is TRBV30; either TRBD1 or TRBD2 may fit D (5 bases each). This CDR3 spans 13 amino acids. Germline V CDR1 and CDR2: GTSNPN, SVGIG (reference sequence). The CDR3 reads CARRGAFQETQYF. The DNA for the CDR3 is TGTGCCCGGAGAGGGGCGTTCCAAGAGACCCAGTACTTC.

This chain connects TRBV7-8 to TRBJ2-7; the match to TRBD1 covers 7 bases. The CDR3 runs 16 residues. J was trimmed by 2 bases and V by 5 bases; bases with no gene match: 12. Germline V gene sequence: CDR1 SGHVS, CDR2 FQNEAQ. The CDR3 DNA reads TGTGCCAGCAGCCCCGTGGGGCCGGGACAGACCTACGAGCAGTACTTC. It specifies CASSPVGPGQTYEQYF.

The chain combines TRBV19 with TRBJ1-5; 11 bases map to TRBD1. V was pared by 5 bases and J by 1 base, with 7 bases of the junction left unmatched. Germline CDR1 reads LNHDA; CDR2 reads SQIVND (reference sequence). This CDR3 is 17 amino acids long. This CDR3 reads CASSRGQGVWSNQPQHF. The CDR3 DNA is TGTGCCAGTAGTCGGGGACAGGGGGTCTGGAGCAATCAGCCCCAGCATTTT.

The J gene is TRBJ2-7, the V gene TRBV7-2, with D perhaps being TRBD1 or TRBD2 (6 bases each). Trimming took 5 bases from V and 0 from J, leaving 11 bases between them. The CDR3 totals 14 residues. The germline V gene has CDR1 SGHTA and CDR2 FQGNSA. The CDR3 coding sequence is TGTGCCAGCAGCCGAGGGGGGACCTCCTACGAGCAGTACTTC. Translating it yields CASSRGGTSYEQYF. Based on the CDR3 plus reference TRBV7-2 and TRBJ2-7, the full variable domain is GAGVSQSPSNKVTEKGKDVELRCDPISGHTALYWYRQSLGQGLEFLIYFQGNSAPDKSGLPSDRFSAERTGGSVSTLTIQRTQQEDSAVYLCASSRGGTSYEQYFGPGTRLTVT.

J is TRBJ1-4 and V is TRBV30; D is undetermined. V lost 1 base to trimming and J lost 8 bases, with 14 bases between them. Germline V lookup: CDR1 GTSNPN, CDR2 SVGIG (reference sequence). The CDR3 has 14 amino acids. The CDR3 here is CAWSAVSGGEKLFF. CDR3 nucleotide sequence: TGTGCCTGGAGTGCAGTATCAGGAGGCGAAAAACTGTTTTTT.

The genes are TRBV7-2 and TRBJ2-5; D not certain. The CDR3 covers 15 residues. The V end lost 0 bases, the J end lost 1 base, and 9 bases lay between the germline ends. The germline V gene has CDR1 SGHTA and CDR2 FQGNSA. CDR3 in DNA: TGTGCCAGCAGCTTAGCGGGATCTTTCCAAGAGACCCAGTACTTC. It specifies CASSLAGSFQETQYF. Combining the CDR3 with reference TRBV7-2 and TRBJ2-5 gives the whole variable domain GAGVSQSPSNKVTEKGKDVELRCDPISGHTALYWYRQSLGQGLEFLIYFQGNSAPDKSGLPSDRFSAERTGGSVSTLTIQRTQQEDSAVYLCASSLAGSFQETQYFGPGTRLLVL.

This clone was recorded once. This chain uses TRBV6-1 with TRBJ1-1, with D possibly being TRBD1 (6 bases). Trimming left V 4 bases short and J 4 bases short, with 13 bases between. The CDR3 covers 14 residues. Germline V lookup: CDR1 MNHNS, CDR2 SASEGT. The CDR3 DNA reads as TGTGCCAGCAGTGTGACCGGGGGCGTCACTGAAGCTTTCTTT. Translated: CASSVTGGVTEAFF.

This CDR3 reads CASSDGGLAKYYEQYF. The CDR3 DNA is TGTGCCAGCAGTGATGGGGGACTAGCGAAATACTACGAGCAGTACTTC. The rearrangement uses TRBV6-1 and TRBJ2-7, with 10 bases fitting TRBD2. Germline V gene data show CDR1 as MNHNS and CDR2 as SASEGT. The V segment lost 3 bases and the J segment 3 bases; nucleotides outside the gene matches: 8. The CDR3 extends over 16 amino acids.

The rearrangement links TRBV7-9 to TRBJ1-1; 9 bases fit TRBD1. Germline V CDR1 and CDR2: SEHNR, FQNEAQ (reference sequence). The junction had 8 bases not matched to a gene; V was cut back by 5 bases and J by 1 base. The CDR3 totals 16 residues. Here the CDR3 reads CASSQGTGKGNTEAFF. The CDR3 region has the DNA TGTGCCAGCAGCCAAGGGACAGGGAAGGGGAACACTGAAGCTTTCTTT.

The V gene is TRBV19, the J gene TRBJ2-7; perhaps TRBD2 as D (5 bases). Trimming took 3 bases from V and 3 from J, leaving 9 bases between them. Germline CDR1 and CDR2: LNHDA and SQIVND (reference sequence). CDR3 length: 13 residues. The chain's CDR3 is CASSIGLNYEQYF. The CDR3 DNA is TGTGCCAGTAGTATCGGACTGAACTACGAGCAGTACTTC.

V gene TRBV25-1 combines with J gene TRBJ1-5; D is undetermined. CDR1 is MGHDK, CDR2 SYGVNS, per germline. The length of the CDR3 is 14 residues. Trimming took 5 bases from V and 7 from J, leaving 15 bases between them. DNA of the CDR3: TGTGCCAGCAGTCGGGCGCATCCGAGACAGCCCCAGCATTTT. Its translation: CASSRAHPRQPQHF.

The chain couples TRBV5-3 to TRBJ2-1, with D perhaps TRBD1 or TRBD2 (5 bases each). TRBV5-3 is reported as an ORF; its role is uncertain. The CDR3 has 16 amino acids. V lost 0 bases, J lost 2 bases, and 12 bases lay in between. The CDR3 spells CARSLDRDQTYNEQFF. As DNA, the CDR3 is TGTGCCAGAAGCTTGGATCGGGACCAAACCTACAATGAGCAGTTCTTC.

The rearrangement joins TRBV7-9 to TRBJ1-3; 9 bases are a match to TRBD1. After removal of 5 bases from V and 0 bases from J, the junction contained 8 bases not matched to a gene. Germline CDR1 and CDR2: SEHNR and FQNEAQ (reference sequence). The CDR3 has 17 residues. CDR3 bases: TGTGCCAGCAGCCCATGGGACAGGGCGAGCTCTGGAAACACCATATATTTT. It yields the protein CASSPWDRASSGNTIYF. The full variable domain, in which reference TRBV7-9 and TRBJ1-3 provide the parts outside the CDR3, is DTGVSQNPRHKITKRGQNVTFRCDPISEHNRLYWYRQTLGQGPEFLTYFQNEAQLEKSRLLSDRFSAERPKGSFSTLEIQRTEQGDSAMYLCASSPWDRASSGNTIYFGEGSWLTVV.

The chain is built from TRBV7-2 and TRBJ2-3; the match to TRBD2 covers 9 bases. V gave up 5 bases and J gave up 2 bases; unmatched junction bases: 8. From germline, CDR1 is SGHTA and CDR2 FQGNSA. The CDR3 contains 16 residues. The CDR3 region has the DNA TGTGCCAGCAGCGTCGGGACTAGCTTTTCCACAGATACGCAGTATTTT. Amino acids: CASSVGTSFSTDTQYF.

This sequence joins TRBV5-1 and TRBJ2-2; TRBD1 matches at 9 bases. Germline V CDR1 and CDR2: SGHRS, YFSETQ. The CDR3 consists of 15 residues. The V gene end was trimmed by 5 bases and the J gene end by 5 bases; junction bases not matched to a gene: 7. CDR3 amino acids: CASRPDRGETGELFF. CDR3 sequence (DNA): TGCGCCAGCAGACCCGACAGGGGGGAAACCGGGGAGCTGTTTTTT.

The CDR3 loop is CASNIGGSGNTIYF. The DNA of the CDR3 is TGTGCCAGCAACATAGGGGGGTCTGGAAACACCATATATTTT. The rearrangement links TRBV7-9 to TRBJ1-3; D is possibly TRBD1 (6 bases). Trimming cost V 7 bases and J 1 base, with 11 bases left between them. The germline CDR1 and CDR2 sequences are SEHNR and FQNEAQ (reference sequence). The CDR3 contains 14 residues. Full variable domain (rest looked up from reference TRBV7-9 and TRBJ1-3): DTGVSQNPRHKITKRGQNVTFRCDPISEHNRLYWYRQTLGQGPEFLTYFQNEAQLEKSRLLSDRFSAERPKGSFSTLEIQRTEQGDSAMYLCASNIGGSGNTIYFGEGSWLTVV.

In DNA form, the CDR3 reads TGTGCCATCGGGGAGGGCCCTAATGAAAAACTGTTTTTT. This codes for CAIGEGPNEKLFF. V is TRBV10-3 and J is TRBJ1-4; D gene uncertain. CDR1 is ENHRY and CDR2 is SYGVKD in the germline V gene. CDR3 length: 13 residues. V lost 8 bases and J 3 bases, leaving 10 bases between the germline ends.